A single sample gave rise to the 17 T cell receptor beta chains below, sequenced in a study of control samples from healthy donors and cancer patients. TCRdb's table, derived via immunoSEQ multiplex PCR, lists solely in-frame clones and lacks some. The table has roughly 150,000 clones, about 94% seen once. Material for sequencing was blood. Receptors were obtained from a woman between 25 and 40 years old in good health.

The chain links TRBV5-5 to TRBJ2-4; D unresolved. The CDR3 contains 17 residues. The V gene's germline CDR1 is SGHKS and CDR2 YYEKEE (reference sequence). Deletions cut 4 bases from V and 3 bases from J, with 20 bases between. The CDR3 nucleotides read TGTGCCAGCAGCCCCGCGCAGGACCGATTTGGCAAAAACATTCAGTACTTC. It yields the protein CASSPAQDRFGKNIQYF.

The chain combines TRBV24-1 with TRBJ2-5; D gene ambiguous. This CDR3 is built from 14 residues. The V gene lost 3 bases and the J gene lost 0 bases, with 7 bases spanning the gap. Germline lookup yields CDR1 KGHDR and CDR2 SFDVKD. The DNA of the CDR3 is TGTGCCACCAGTGATCGGTGGGACCAAGAGACCCAGTACTTC. Translating it yields CATSDRWDQETQYF.

V gene TRBV5-1 combines with J gene TRBJ2-2; D is undetermined. The CDR3 sequence is 14 residues long. The V gene's germline CDR1 is SGHRS and CDR2 YFSETQ. V lost 0 bases and J 2 bases, leaving 5 bases between the germline ends. CDR3 sequence (DNA): TGCGCCAGCAGCTTGGGACACAACACCGGGGAGCTGTTTTTT. This sequence encodes CASSLGHNTGELFF.

Comment on this clone: This sample also contains other DNA sequences that code for the same CDR3. The rearrangement links TRBV27 to TRBJ1-1; a possible D gene is TRBD1 (6 bases). CDR1 and CDR2 (germline): MNHEY, SMNVEV (reference sequence). The CDR3 has 13 residues. V lost 5 bases and J lost 2, with 9 bases in between. The CDR3 bases are TGTGCCAGCAGTCCACAGGGTAACACTGAAGCTTTCTTT. Protein sequence: CASSPQGNTEAFF.

The gene calls are TRBV27 and TRBJ2-3; 8 bases align to TRBD2. Germline V CDR1 and CDR2: MNHEY, SMNVEV (reference sequence). After removal of 0 bases from V and 0 bases from J, the junction contained 2 bases not matched to a gene. The CDR3 is 16 residues long. The CDR3 region is CASSLSPSGSTDTQYF. For the CDR3, the DNA is TGTGCCAGCAGTTTATCGCCTAGCGGGAGCACAGATACGCAGTATTTT.

The gene calls are TRBV5-1 and TRBJ1-2; D gene uncertain. Germline V gives CDR1 SGHRS, CDR2 YFSETQ. CDR3 size: 13 residues. Trimming took off 0 bases at V and 6 bases at J, with 9 bases between the two ends. The CDR3 sequence is CASSLASADGYTF. CDR3 coding DNA: TGCGCCAGCAGCTTGGCGTCAGCAGATGGCTACACCTTC.

The J gene is TRBJ2-5, the V gene TRBV5-4, with D tentatively TRBD1 or TRBD2 (7 bases each). CDR1 and CDR2 (germline): SGHNT, YYREEE (reference sequence). Trimming removed 2 bases from V and 5 bases from J, with 16 bases in between. CDR3 length: 15 amino acids. CDR3 in DNA: TGTGCCAGCAGCTTCCCTGGGAGGGGGCGGGAGACCCAGTACTTC. Protein sequence: CASSFPGRGRETQYF.

The genes are TRBV2 and TRBJ1-6; D perhaps matches TRBD1 (6 bases). Trimming removed 8 bases from V and 5 bases from J, with 7 bases in between. The CDR3 has 12 residues. Germline-derived CDR1 and CDR2 are SNHLY and FYNNEI. The CDR3 bases are TGTGCCAGCGGACAGAATAATTCACCCCTCCACTTT. As protein: CASGQNNSPLHF.

This chain connects TRBV2 to TRBJ1-5; 7 bases are shared with TRBD1. V was pared by 4 bases and J by 1 base, with 4 bases of the junction left unmatched. Germline-derived CDR1 and CDR2 are SNHLY and FYNNEI. This CDR3 region has 15 residues. DNA of the CDR3: TGTGCCAGCAGTGGTCAGGGGGGAAGCAATCAGCCCCAGCATTTT. Protein sequence: CASSGQGGSNQPQHF.

In DNA form, the CDR3 reads TGTGCCATCAGGGCCAGGGCGACGAACACCGGGGAGCTGTTTTTT. This sequence encodes CAIRARATNTGELFF. The chain couples TRBV10-3 to TRBJ2-2; D possibly corresponds to TRBD1 (5 bases). The CDR3 runs 15 residues. Germline V gene sequence: CDR1 ENHRY, CDR2 SYGVKD. Trimming shortened V by 6 bases and J by 0 bases, and 11 bases separated the two germline ends.

The V call is TRBV6-5, the J call TRBJ2-6; D ambiguous. The V end lost 2 bases, the J end lost 0 bases, and 8 bases lay between the germline ends. The CDR3 extends over 16 amino acids. The germline V gene encodes CDR1 MNHEY and CDR2 SVGAGI. The CDR3 DNA follows: TGTGCCAGCAGTTACAGGCGCAGCTCTGGGGCCAACGTCCTGACTTTC. It encodes CASSYRRSSGANVLTF.

The V call is TRBV2, the J call TRBJ2-5, with 7 bases lining up with TRBD1. Germline CDR1 reads SNHLY; CDR2 reads FYNNEI. The CDR3 contains 16 residues. V shed 3 bases and J 5 bases; nucleotides not matched to a gene: 12. The CDR3 loop is CASSEVETGLRETQYF. CDR3 DNA sequence: TGTGCCAGCAGTGAGGTTGAGACAGGGCTTAGGGAGACCCAGTACTTC.

The V and J genes are TRBV27 and TRBJ2-1; D possibly corresponds to TRBD1 (5 bases). Looked up from germline, CDR1 is MNHEY and CDR2 is SMNVEV (reference sequence). CDR3 length equals 14 residues. V dropped 1 base and J dropped 3 bases, with 7 bases sitting between them. The CDR3 region is CASSLWGSYNEQFF. In nucleotides, the CDR3 is TGTGCCAGCAGTTTATGGGGCAGCTACAATGAGCAGTTCTTC.

This clone was detected only a few times. The V gene is TRBV28, the J gene TRBJ1-2, with D hard to call. The germline gives CDR1 MDHEN, CDR2 SYDVKM. Trimming removed 5 bases from V and 4 bases from J, with 20 bases in between. The CDR3 is 16 amino acids. CDR3 sequence reads: CASSPWSRPNVYGYTF. CDR3 bases: TGTGCCAGCAGTCCATGGTCTAGACCTAATGTCTATGGCTACACCTTC.

This sequence joins TRBV28 and TRBJ1-6; no firm D call. CDR1 is MDHEN and CDR2 is SYDVKM in the germline V gene. Trimming stripped 2 bases from V and 9 bases from J, with 5 bases between. CDR3 length: 12 residues. CDR3 nucleotides: TGTGCCAGCAGTTTAGTCTCTTCACCCCTCCACTTT. Protein: CASSLVSSPLHF.

V usage is TRBV4-1 and J usage is TRBJ2-7; no clear D gene. In germline, CDR1 is MGHRA, CDR2 YSYEKL. The CDR3 consists of 13 residues. The V end lost 0 bases, the J end lost 3 bases, and 6 bases lay between the germline ends. In DNA form, the CDR3 reads TGCGCCAGCAGCCAAGAGGGATTCTACGAGCAGTACTTC. Translated, it gives CASSQEGFYEQYF.

The chain links TRBV24-1 to TRBJ1-1, with unresolved D. Germline V CDR1 and CDR2: KGHDR, SFDVKD. The CDR3 totals 12 residues. Between the trimmed V and J ends, which lost 3 bases and 8 bases, there was a span of 9 bases. In nucleotides, the CDR3 is TGTGCCACCAGTGATGAGGGCTTGGAAGCTTTCTTT. The encoded protein is CATSDEGLEAFF.